The present T cell receptor beta chain was sequenced within a study of T cell responses to AZD1222 COVID-19 vaccine. Study-wide results and limits: At 160-218 and 743-854, vaccine-associated CD4 TCRs were dominant, and they spanned spike. Receipt of two AZD1222 doses was followed by a rise in Spike-specific TCR breadth and depth. AZD1222 recipients seropositive at baseline numbered only five to seven.

The protocol was immunoSEQ multiplex PCR, while the TCRdb copy is restricted to in-frame clones and leaves out a portion. Of about 120,000 clones listed, about 90% are singletons. As regards this clone: Its antigen is as yet unknown.

CDR1 is SGHNT and CDR2 is YYREEE in the germline V gene (reference sequence). CDR3 size: 13 residues. The ends were cut back, 1 base at V and 7 bases at J, with 12 bases in the middle. The source was peripheral blood, collected 28 days after the second AZD1222 dose. The chain has TRBV5-4 and TRBJ2-7; a weak D match, TRBD1 (5 bases). This sequence was found in an adult who received the AZD1222 COVID-19 vaccine. DNA for the CDR3: TGTGCCAGCAGCTTGATGGGGCTAGTGGAGCAGTACTTC. This sequence encodes CASSLMGLVEQYF.